This passage covers 14 T cell receptor beta chains from one sample sequenced in a study of OX40 agonist ivuxolimab in advanced cancers. Some clones are missing from TCRdb's copy, which holds only in-frame ones; the method was immunoSEQ multiplex PCR. The sample gives roughly 92,000 clones, around 90% of which show up once; about 9% is in the top ten. Sequencing used CD4+ or CD8+ T cells sorted from blood, obtained in a trial of the OX40 agonist ivuxolimab. The receptors come from an adult with an advanced solid tumor such as melanoma, head and neck, liver or kidney cancer.

The chain couples TRBV11-1 to TRBJ2-4; TRBD2 is a possible D gene (6 bases). CDR1 SGHAT and CDR2 FQDESV come from the germline V gene (reference sequence). The CDR3 loop spans 16 amino acids. Trimming left V 2 bases short and J 6 bases short, with 17 bases between. In DNA form, the CDR3 reads TGTGCCAGCAGCTTAAGCCCCGGGAGCCGGGGAAACATTCAGTACTTC. Protein product: CASSLSPGSRGNIQYF.

This chain uses TRBV6-5 with TRBJ1-2; the match to TRBD1 covers 9 bases. The germline CDR1 and CDR2 sequences are MNHEY and SVGAGI. V gave up 6 bases and J gave up 4 bases; unmatched junction bases: 9. The CDR3 is 15 residues long. For the CDR3, the DNA is TGTGCCAGCAGATCGGGACAGGGCCTTGGCTATGGCTACACCTTC. Amino acids: CASRSGQGLGYGYTF.

The CDR3 protein is CASSLRGTGELFF. The CDR3 bases are TGTGCCAGCAGCCTTCGGGGTACCGGGGAGCTGTTTTTT. The gene calls are TRBV16 and TRBJ2-2; D perhaps matches TRBD2 (5 bases). V shed 4 bases and J shed 5 bases, with 8 bases lying between them. This CDR3 is built from 13 residues. CDR1 and CDR2 (germline): KGHSY, FQNENV.

V gene TRBV27 combines with J gene TRBJ1-2; tentatively, D is TRBD1 (6 bases). The CDR3 is 14 amino acids. Trimming removed 0 bases at V and 6 bases at J, with 11 bases between. Germline loops: CDR1 MNHEY, CDR2 SMNVEV (reference sequence). The CDR3 DNA sequence: TGTGCCAGCAGTTTATCCCCAGGGGTTGATGGCTACACCTTC. This translates into CASSLSPGVDGYTF.

In its sample, this clone was seen once. The V and J genes are TRBV30 and TRBJ2-5; D ambiguous. Looked up from germline, CDR1 is GTSNPN and CDR2 is SVGIG (reference sequence). Trimming left V 0 bases short and J 4 bases short, with 9 bases between. The CDR3 sequence is 13 residues long. The CDR3 sequence is CAWSVVVGETQYF. In DNA, the CDR3 is TGTGCCTGGAGTGTAGTGGTGGGAGAGACCCAGTACTTC.

J is TRBJ1-5 and V is TRBV7-2; no clear D gene. CDR1 is SGHTA and CDR2 is FQGNSA in the germline V gene. This CDR3 region has 16 residues. The V and J ends lost 0 bases and 2 bases respectively, with 11 bases between them. The CDR3 protein is CASSLARGAGNQPQHF. The CDR3 nucleotides read TGTGCCAGCAGCTTAGCGCGGGGAGCGGGCAATCAGCCCCAGCATTTT. The full variable domain, rest sourced from reference TRBV7-2 and TRBJ1-5, is GAGVSQSPSNKVTEKGKDVELRCDPISGHTALYWYRQSLGQGLEFLIYFQGNSAPDKSGLPSDRFSAERTGGSVSTLTIQRTQQEDSAVYLCASSLARGAGNQPQHFGDGTRLSIL.

This clone was recorded a few times. V usage is TRBV7-9 and J usage is TRBJ1-5; 7 positions match TRBD1. The V and J ends lost 6 bases and 0 bases, in that order; junction bases with no gene match: 8. This CDR3 comprises 16 residues. Germline V gene data show CDR1 as SEHNR and CDR2 as FQNEAQ (reference sequence). The chain's CDR3 is CASRSRDRFSNQPQHF. CDR3 sequence (DNA): TGTGCCAGCAGATCCCGGGACAGATTTAGCAATCAGCCCCAGCATTTT.

J is TRBJ1-1 and V is TRBV4-1, with 7 bases fitting TRBD1. After removal of 1 base from V and 1 base from J, the junction contained 3 bases not matched to a gene. The CDR3 consists of 15 residues. Germline V gene data show CDR1 as MGHRA and CDR2 as YSYEKL. The chain's CDR3 is CASSQATGKNTEAFF. In DNA, the CDR3 is TGCGCCAGCAGCCAAGCGACAGGGAAGAACACTGAAGCTTTCTTT.

V gene TRBV6-6 combines with J gene TRBJ2-5; a weak D match, TRBD2 (6 bases). V gave up 5 bases and J gave up 5 bases, with 9 bases separating them. Germline CDR1 MNHNY, CDR2 SVGAGI (reference sequence). This CDR3 is built from 12 residues. CDR3 amino acids: CASSPGVETQYF. CDR3 nucleotide sequence: TGTGCCAGCAGTCCGGGAGTGGAGACCCAGTACTTC.

J is TRBJ2-1 and V is TRBV15; TRBD2 is a possible D gene (6 bases). Trimming took off 0 bases at V and 8 bases at J, with 11 bases between the two ends. Germline V gene sequence: CDR1 LNHNV, CDR2 YYDKDF (reference sequence). The CDR3 is 14 amino acids. The CDR3 sequence is CATSRDMASDEQFF. The CDR3 region has the DNA TGTGCCACCAGCAGAGATATGGCTAGCGATGAGCAGTTCTTC.

The rearrangement joins TRBV19 to TRBJ1-1; D perhaps matches TRBD1 (5 bases). Per germline, CDR1 LNHDA and CDR2 SQIVND (reference sequence). Trimming cost V 11 bases and J 8 bases, with 15 bases left between them. The CDR3 runs 11 residues. CDR3 region: CAVKGRGEAFF. CDR3 nucleotides: TGTGCCGTCAAAGGGAGGGGAGAAGCTTTCTTT. The entire variable domain, with the rest obtained from reference TRBV19 and TRBJ1-1, is as follows: DGGITQSPKYLFRKEGQNVTLSCEQNLNHDAMYWYRQDPGQGLRLIYYSQIVNDFQKGDIAEGYSVSREKKESFPLTVTSAQKNPTAFYLCAVKGRGEAFFGQGTRLTVV.

The genes are TRBV19 and TRBJ2-7; the match to TRBD2 covers 9 bases. V trimming: 6 bases; J trimming: 3 bases; junction bases outside the gene matches: 12. CDR1 and CDR2 from the germline V gene are LNHDA and SQIVND (reference sequence). This CDR3 is built from 16 residues. In DNA, the CDR3 is TGTGCCAGTAGACCCCTTGGCAGCGGGAGGATCTACGAGCAGTACTTC. Translating it yields CASRPLGSGRIYEQYF.

The rearrangement joins TRBV10-3 to TRBJ1-5; perhaps TRBD1 as D (6 bases). This CDR3 is built from 16 residues. V shed 4 bases and J shed 3 bases, with 16 bases lying between them. CDR1 and CDR2 from the germline V gene are ENHRY and SYGVKD. CDR3 in DNA: TGTGCCATCAGTGGCGGGGGGGCCCTTAACAATCAGCCCCAGCATTTT. This codes for CAISGGGALNNQPQHF.

The V call is TRBV5-1, the J call TRBJ2-1, with 10 bases lining up with TRBD2. V was pared by 0 bases and J by 7 bases, with 1 base of the junction left unmatched. The germline V gene encodes CDR1 SGHRS and CDR2 YFSETQ. This CDR3 comprises 14 residues. In DNA form, the CDR3 reads TGCGCCAGCAGCTTGGAGACTAGCGGGAATGAGCAGTTCTTC. Protein sequence: CASSLETSGNEQFF. Combining the CDR3 with reference TRBV5-1 and TRBJ2-1 gives the whole variable domain KAGVTQTPRYLIKTRGQQVTLSCSPISGHRSVSWYQQTPGQGLQFLFEYFSETQRNKGNFPGRFSGRQFSNSRSEMNVSTLELGDSALYLCASSLETSGNEQFFGPGTRLTVL.